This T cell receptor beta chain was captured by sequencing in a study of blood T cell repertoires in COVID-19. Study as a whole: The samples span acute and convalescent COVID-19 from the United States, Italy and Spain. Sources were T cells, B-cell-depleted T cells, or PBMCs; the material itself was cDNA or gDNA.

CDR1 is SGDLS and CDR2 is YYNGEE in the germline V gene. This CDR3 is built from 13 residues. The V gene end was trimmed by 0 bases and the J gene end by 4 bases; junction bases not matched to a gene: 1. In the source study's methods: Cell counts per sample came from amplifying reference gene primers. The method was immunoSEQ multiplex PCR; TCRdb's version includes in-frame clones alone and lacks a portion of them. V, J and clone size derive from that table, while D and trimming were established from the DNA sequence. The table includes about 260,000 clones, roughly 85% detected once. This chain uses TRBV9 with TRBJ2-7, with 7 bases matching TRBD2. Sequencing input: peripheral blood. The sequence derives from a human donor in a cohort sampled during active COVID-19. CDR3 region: CASSVGEGYEQYF. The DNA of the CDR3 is TGTGCCAGCAGCGTAGGGGAGGGATACGAGCAGTACTTC.